The 18 T cell receptor beta chains below were found in one sample sequenced in a study of cytomegalovirus exposure and HLA in healthy donors. Sequencing was performed with immunoSEQ multiplex PCR; in TCRdb, only in-frame clones are kept and a portion is missing. There are tens of thousands of clones in the sample; approximately 93% occur only once, and 2.5% to 4% lies in the top ten. What was sequenced was PBMCs. Source of these receptors: a woman aged 18-29 years in good health and CMV-seropositive.

DNA of the CDR3: TGTGCCAGCAGCCAAGGTACAGGGATGGAAGCTTTCTTT. It encodes CASSQGTGMEAFF. The chain employs TRBV14 and TRBJ1-1, with D possibly matching TRBD1 (6 bases). Trimming took 1 base from V and 8 from J, leaving 11 bases between them. The CDR3 is 13 residues long. From germline, CDR1 is SGHDN and CDR2 FVKESK.

The V call is TRBV28, the J call TRBJ1-2, with D possibly matching TRBD1 (5 bases). With 5 bases removed from V and 6 bases from J, the gap between germline ends came to 13 bases. This CDR3 spans 13 amino acids. Germline CDR1 MDHEN, CDR2 SYDVKM. CDR3 sequence reads: CASSHRQIHGYTF. The CDR3 DNA sequence: TGTGCCAGCAGTCACCGACAGATACATGGCTACACCTTC.

This clone was detected only once. The chain couples TRBV6-5 to TRBJ1-2, with a possible D match to TRBD1 (5 bases). V was pared by 0 bases and J by 6 bases, with 14 bases between. Germline V lookup: CDR1 MNHEY, CDR2 SVGAGI. There are 15 residues in the CDR3. CDR3 DNA sequence: TGTGCCAGCAGTTACTCGTTTGGCCAGGGCCATGGCTACACCTTC. Translating gives CASSYSFGQGHGYTF.

The chain carries TRBV29-1 and TRBJ2-7; D is perhaps TRBD1 (5 bases). Germline values: CDR1 SQVTM, CDR2 ANQGSEA. Trimming shortened V by 4 bases and J by 4 bases, and 20 bases separated the two germline ends. The CDR3 sequence is 15 residues long. The CDR3, as DNA: TGCAGCGTTGGGAATTGGAGACAGTGGAGTTACGAGCAGTACTTC. Protein product: CSVGNWRQWSYEQYF.

The rearrangement joins TRBV19 to TRBJ2-2, with a possible D match to TRBD2 (5 bases). V was cut by 7 bases and J by 1 base, with 10 bases left in between. The CDR3 loop spans 14 amino acids. Germline V CDR1 and CDR2: LNHDA, SQIVND (reference sequence). CDR3 in amino acids: CASMRARNTGELFF. CDR3 in DNA: TGTGCCAGTATGCGGGCCAGGAACACCGGGGAGCTGTTTTTT.

V is TRBV7-2 and J is TRBJ2-3; TRBD1 matches at 7 bases. The CDR3 is 13 residues long. In germline, CDR1 is SGHTA, CDR2 FQGNSA. J gave up 4 bases and V 4 bases, and 2 bases lay outside the gene matches. The CDR3 region has the DNA TGTGCCAGCAGCTCCGACAGGGCAGATACGCAGTATTTT. Protein sequence: CASSSDRADTQYF.

This chain uses TRBV5-1 with TRBJ1-1; the D is unclear. This CDR3 is built from 15 residues. V was cut by 3 bases and J by 0 bases, with 12 bases left in between. CDR1 SGHRS and CDR2 YFSETQ come from the germline V gene. The CDR3 loop is CASSYGGRLNTEAFF. The CDR3 region has the DNA TGCGCCAGCAGCTACGGAGGACGGCTGAACACTGAAGCTTTCTTT.

CDR3 loop: CASSEQRTSGGVLGQFF. CDR3 coding DNA: TGTGCCAGCAGTGAACAGAGGACTAGCGGGGGGGTTCTAGGGCAGTTCTTC. The chain combines TRBV2 with TRBJ2-1; TRBD2 agrees at 15 bases. Germline V gene sequence: CDR1 SNHLY, CDR2 FYNNEI. The CDR3 covers 17 residues. V trimming: 2 bases; J trimming: 12 bases; junction bases outside the gene matches: 11.

The chain combines TRBV4-2 with TRBJ2-2, with 10 bases fitting TRBD1. CDR1 is LGHNA, CDR2 YNFKEQ, per germline. V was pared by 5 bases and J by 3 bases, with 3 bases of the junction left unmatched. CDR3 length equals 15 residues. CDR3 in amino acids: CASSEGTGDTGELFF. Written as DNA, the CDR3 is TGTGCCAGCAGCGAAGGGACAGGGGACACCGGGGAGCTGTTTTTT.

The chain combines TRBV5-4 with TRBJ2-7; TRBD2 matches 11 bases. CDR3 length: 17 amino acids. The V and J ends lost 3 bases and 2 bases, in that order; junction bases with no gene match: 10. In germline, CDR1 is SGHNT, CDR2 YYREEE (reference sequence). The CDR3, as DNA: TGTGCCAGCAGCTCGGGACTAGCGGAGATTAGAGCCTACGAGCAGTACTTC. As protein: CASSSGLAEIRAYEQYF.

This clone was recorded once. The chain joins TRBV4-3 to TRBJ2-5; D remains ambiguous. The V and J ends lost 0 bases and 1 base respectively, with 12 bases between them. Germline V CDR1 and CDR2: LGHNA, YSLEER. The CDR3 is made up of 16 amino acids. CDR3 DNA sequence: TGCGCCAGCAGCCAAGATTTGTATCACAGCCAAGAGACCCAGTACTTC. This encodes CASSQDLYHSQETQYF.

V and J are TRBV7-3 and TRBJ2-7; a possible D gene is TRBD2 (6 bases). This CDR3 has 13 residues. CDR1 and CDR2 (germline): SGHTA, FQGTGA. V lost 5 bases and J 3 bases, leaving 11 bases between the germline ends. The CDR3 sequence: CASSVYSGYEQYF. Here the CDR3 DNA reads TGTGCCAGCAGCGTTTATAGCGGCTACGAGCAGTACTTC.

The chain has TRBV7-9 and TRBJ2-2; TRBD2 aligns across 16 bases. CDR3 size: 19 residues. V gave up 5 bases and J gave up 6 bases; unmatched junction bases: 12. Looked up from germline, CDR1 is SEHNR and CDR2 is FQNEAQ (reference sequence). CDR3 sequence (DNA): TGTGCCAGCAGCCCCAATCAAGGGACTAGCGGGAGGGCCTCCGGGGAGCTGTTTTTT. Protein product: CASSPNQGTSGRASGELFF. The whole variable domain, remainder taken from reference TRBV7-9 and TRBJ2-2, is DTGVSQNPRHKITKRGQNVTFRCDPISEHNRLYWYRQTLGQGPEFLTYFQNEAQLEKSRLLSDRFSAERPKGSFSTLEIQRTEQGDSAMYLCASSPNQGTSGRASGELFFGEGSRLTVL.

This chain joins TRBV14 and TRBJ2-3; 11 bases agree with TRBD1. The length of the CDR3 is 20 residues. After removal of 3 bases from V and 3 bases from J, the junction contained 17 bases not matched to a gene. The germline CDR1 and CDR2 sequences are SGHDN and FVKESK. Written as DNA, the CDR3 is TGTGCCAGCAGCCATCGGTACGACGCGGACAGGGGGCGCATGACAGATACGCAGTATTTT. Amino acid sequence: CASSHRYDADRGRMTDTQYF.

This clone came up once. The V gene is TRBV29-1, the J gene TRBJ2-7; TRBD1 aligns across 10 bases. The CDR3 has 12 residues. Germline CDR1 reads SQVTM; CDR2 reads ANQGSEA. V shed 6 bases, J shed 6 bases, and the junction held 5 bases outside the gene matches. The CDR3 region is CSVRQGAGEQYF. Here the CDR3 DNA reads TGCAGCGTAAGACAGGGGGCCGGCGAGCAGTACTTC.

The V call is TRBV11-2, the J call TRBJ2-1; 10 bases are shared with TRBD2. Germline V lookup: CDR1 SGHAT, CDR2 FQNNGV. This CDR3 region has 19 residues. J lost 5 bases, V lost 0 bases, and 13 bases had no gene match. The CDR3 nucleotides are TGTGCCAGCAGCTTAGATCCTGCGGCTAGCGGGAGTGCGGACAATGAGCAGTTCTTC. Amino acids: CASSLDPAASGSADNEQFF.

The V call is TRBV11-3, the J call TRBJ1-4, with D unclear. Germline CDR1 reads SGHNT; CDR2 reads YENEEA. The CDR3 consists of 16 residues. The V end lost 4 bases, the J end lost 3 bases, and 15 bases lay between the germline ends. The CDR3 sequence is CASSSGPEWANEKLFF. The DNA of the CDR3 is TGTGCCAGCAGCTCGGGTCCCGAATGGGCTAATGAAAAACTGTTTTTT.

The rearrangement uses TRBV9 and TRBJ1-5; 7 bases are shared with TRBD1. The CDR3 is 13 residues long. The germline V gene encodes CDR1 SGDLS and CDR2 YYNGEE. The J segment lost 5 bases and the V segment lost 4 bases, leaving 3 bases of the junction unmatched. CDR3 sequence (DNA): TGTGCCAGCAGCAGACAGGGCGATCAGCCCCAGCATTTT. Translating it yields CASSRQGDQPQHF. Complete variable domain (other parts from reference TRBV9 and TRBJ1-5): DSGVTQTPKHLITATGQRVTLRCSPRSGDLSVYWYQQSLDQGLQFLIQYYNGEERAKGNILERFSAQQFPDLHSELNLSSLELGDSALYFCASSRQGDQPQHFGDGTRLSIL.